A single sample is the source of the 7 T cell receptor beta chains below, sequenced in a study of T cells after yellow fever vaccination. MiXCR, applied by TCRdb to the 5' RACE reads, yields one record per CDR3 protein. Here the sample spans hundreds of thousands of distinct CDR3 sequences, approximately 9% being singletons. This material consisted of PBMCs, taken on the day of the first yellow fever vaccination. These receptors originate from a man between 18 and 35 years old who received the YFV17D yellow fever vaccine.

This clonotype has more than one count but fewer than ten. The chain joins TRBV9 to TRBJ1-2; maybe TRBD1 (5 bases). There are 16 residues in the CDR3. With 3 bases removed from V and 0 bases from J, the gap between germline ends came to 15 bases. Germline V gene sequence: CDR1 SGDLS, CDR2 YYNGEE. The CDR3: CASSGQSYPANYGYTF. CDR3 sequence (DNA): TGTGCCAGCAGCGGACAGAGCTATCCAGCTAACTATGGCTACACCTTC.

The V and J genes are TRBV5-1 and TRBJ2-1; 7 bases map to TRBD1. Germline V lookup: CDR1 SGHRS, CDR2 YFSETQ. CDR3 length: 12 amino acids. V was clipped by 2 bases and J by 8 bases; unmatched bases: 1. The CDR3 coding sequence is TGCGCCAGCAGCTTTCAGGGGGATGAGCAGTTCTTC. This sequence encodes CASSFQGDEQFF.

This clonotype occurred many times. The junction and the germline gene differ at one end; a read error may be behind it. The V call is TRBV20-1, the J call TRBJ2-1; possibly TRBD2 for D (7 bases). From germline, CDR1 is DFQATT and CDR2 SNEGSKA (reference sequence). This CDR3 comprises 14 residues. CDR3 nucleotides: TGCAGTGCCAGAGGGGGGGCCCACTACAATGAGCAGTTCTTC. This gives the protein CSARGGAHYNEQFF.

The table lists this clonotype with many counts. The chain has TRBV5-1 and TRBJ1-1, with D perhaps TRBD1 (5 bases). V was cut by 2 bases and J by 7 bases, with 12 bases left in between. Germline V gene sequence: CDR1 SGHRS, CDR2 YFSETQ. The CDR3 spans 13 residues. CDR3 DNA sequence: TGCGCCAGCAGCTTTTATCAGGGAATTGAAGCTTTCTTT. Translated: CASSFYQGIEAFF.

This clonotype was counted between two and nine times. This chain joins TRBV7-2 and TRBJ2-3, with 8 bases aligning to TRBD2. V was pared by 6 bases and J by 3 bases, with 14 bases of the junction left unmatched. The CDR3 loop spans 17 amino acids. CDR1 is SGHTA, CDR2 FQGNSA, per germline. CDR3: CASSHKRGGPGTDTQYF. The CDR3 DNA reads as TGTGCCAGCAGTCATAAACGCGGGGGGCCTGGGACAGATACGCAGTATTTT.

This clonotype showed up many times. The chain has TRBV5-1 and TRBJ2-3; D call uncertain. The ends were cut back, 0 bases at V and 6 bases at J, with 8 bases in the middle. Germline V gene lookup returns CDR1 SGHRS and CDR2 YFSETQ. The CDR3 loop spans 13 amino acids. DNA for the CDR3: TGCGCCAGCAGCTTGGATTCCCAGGATACGCAGTATTTT. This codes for CASSLDSQDTQYF. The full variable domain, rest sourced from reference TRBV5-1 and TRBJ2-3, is KAGVTQTPRYLIKTRGQQVTLSCSPISGHRSVSWYQQTPGQGLQFLFEYFSETQRNKGNFPGRFSGRQFSNSRSEMNVSTLELGDSALYLCASSLDSQDTQYFGPGTRLTVL.

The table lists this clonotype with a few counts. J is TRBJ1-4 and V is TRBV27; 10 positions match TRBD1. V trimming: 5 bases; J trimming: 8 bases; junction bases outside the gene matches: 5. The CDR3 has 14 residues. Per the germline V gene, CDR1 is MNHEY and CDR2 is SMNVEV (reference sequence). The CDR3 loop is CASSVGTGEEKLFF. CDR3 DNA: TGTGCCAGCAGTGTCGGGACAGGGGAGGAAAAACTGTTTTTT.